This T cell receptor beta chain was profiled in a study of CD8 T cells in ankylosing spondylitis. General study points: Seven or eight highly homologous variants made up a TCR beta motif, and this motif appeared characteristic of ankylosing spondylitis blood. Disease-linked clones proved CD8+ and comparatively uncommon in peripheral blood.

One entry per CDR3 protein, called by TCRdb with MiXCR from the 5' RACE reads. The table records approximately 150,000 distinct CDR3 sequences, 9.8% of them present only once. Germline V gene sequence: CDR1 SGHRS, CDR2 YFSETQ. There are 17 residues in the CDR3. V lost 0 bases and J lost 5; bases outside the gene matches: 11. This clonotype occurred many times. Its target is not known. The source of this sequence is a female donor with ankylosing spondylitis or in good health (not recorded which). V is TRBV5-1 and J is TRBJ2-1, with TRBD2 matching 7 bases. The sequenced material came from blood, either unsorted or a sorted T cell fraction (not recorded which). The CDR3: CASSLEAGRLAHNEQFF. As DNA, the CDR3 is TGCGCCAGCAGCTTGGAGGCCGGGAGACTAGCCCACAATGAGCAGTTCTTC.